The 7 T cell receptor beta chains reported below all come from one sample, sequenced in a study of T cell responses to AZD1222 COVID-19 vaccine. Clones were sequenced by immunoSEQ multiplex PCR, and TCRdb holds only the in-frame ones, with some missing. This table has roughly 100,000 clones, 82% appearing once. The sample here was peripheral blood, taken on day 0 of AZD1222 vaccination. Receptors originate from an adult in good health.

V usage is TRBV5-6 and J usage is TRBJ1-2; 7 bases map to TRBD1. This CDR3 comprises 13 residues. CDR1 SGHDT and CDR2 YYEEEE come from the germline V gene. The ends lost 4 bases at V and 3 bases at J; junction bases unmatched: 3. The CDR3 loop reads CASSTGDDYGYTF. CDR3 DNA sequence: TGTGCCAGCAGCACAGGGGACGACTATGGCTACACCTTC.

This clone showed up just a few times. The chain uses TRBV27 and TRBJ1-1, with 8 bases aligning to TRBD1. The length of the CDR3 is 18 residues. Germline CDR1 is MNHEY and CDR2 is SMNVEV (reference sequence). The ends lost 5 bases at V and 1 base at J; junction bases unmatched: 15. This CDR3 is CASSPRVRGLRWNTEAFF. The CDR3 bases are TGTGCCAGCAGTCCGAGGGTCAGGGGGCTTAGGTGGAACACTGAAGCTTTCTTT.

The V and J genes are TRBV7-6 and TRBJ1-3, with D possibly being TRBD1 (5 bases). The V gene's germline CDR1 is SGHVS and CDR2 FNYEAQ. Trimming left V 0 bases short and J 2 bases short, with 8 bases between. This CDR3 spans 15 amino acids. CDR3: CASSLATGAGNTIYF. In DNA, the CDR3 is TGTGCCAGCAGCTTAGCAACAGGAGCTGGAAACACCATATATTTT. Full variable domain (rest looked up from reference TRBV7-6 and TRBJ1-3): GAGVSQSPRYKVTKRGQDVALRCDPISGHVSLYWYRQALGQGPEFLTYFNYEAQQDKSGLPNDRFSAERPEGSISTLTIQRTEQRDSAMYRCASSLATGAGNTIYFGEGSWLTVV.

The CDR3 loop reads CASSAGGSGYSSYNEQFF. The CDR3 nucleotides are TGTGCCAGCAGTGCGGGAGGGTCGGGCTATAGCTCCTACAATGAGCAGTTCTTC. The chain couples TRBV2 to TRBJ2-1; 8 bases agree with TRBD2. The CDR3 totals 18 residues. Germline CDR1 and CDR2: SNHLY and FYNNEI. J lost 0 bases, V lost 4 bases, and 11 bases had no gene match.

The chain combines TRBV6-2 or TRBV6-3 with TRBJ1-5, with TRBD1 as a possible D gene (5 bases). There are 13 residues in the CDR3. Germline CDR1 is MNHEY and CDR2 is SVGEGT. Trimming took off 0 bases at V and 11 bases at J, with 11 bases between the two ends. The CDR3 nucleotides read TGTGCCAGCAGTTACTCGGACACCTCAGCCCAGCATTTT. Residues: CASSYSDTSAQHF.

The chain links TRBV7-2 to TRBJ2-7, with 9 bases matching TRBD1. V shed 3 bases and J 5 bases; nucleotides not matched to a gene: 5. The germline CDR1 and CDR2 sequences are SGHTA and FQGNSA. This CDR3 has 14 residues. The CDR3 DNA sequence: TGTGCCAGCAGCTTTGGGGACAGGGACCACGAGCAGTACTTC. This codes for CASSFGDRDHEQYF.

The rearrangement uses TRBV19 and TRBJ1-4; TRBD1 is a possible D gene (5 bases). This CDR3 spans 14 amino acids. V shed 7 bases and J shed 8 bases, with 17 bases lying between them. Germline CDR1 and CDR2: LNHDA and SQIVND (reference sequence). The CDR3 here is CASTFRGRGEKLFF. The CDR3 nucleotides are TGTGCCAGTACCTTCCGGGGGAGAGGGGAAAAACTGTTTTTT.